This TCR beta chain was recovered during a study of blood T cell repertoires in COVID-19. Background on the study: Acute-phase and convalescent COVID-19 samples originated in the United States, Italy and Spain.

The CDR3 covers 13 residues. CDR1 LGHDT and CDR2 YNNKEL come from the germline V gene (reference sequence). Trimming removed 1 base from V and 7 bases from J; junction bases left unmatched: 2. Clones were sequenced by immunoSEQ multiplex PCR, and TCRdb holds only the in-frame ones, with some missing. The sample lists approximately 92,000 clones; approximately 86% were seen once. V and J are TRBV3-1 (or the pseudogene TRBV3-2) and TRBJ1-1; 8 bases match TRBD1. This sequence originates from a woman in her sixties in a cohort sampled during active or convalescent COVID-19. The sequenced sample consisted of peripheral blood. In DNA, the CDR3 is TGTGCCAGCAGCCAAGCCGGGACAGGTGAAGCTTTCTTT. Its translation: CASSQAGTGEAFF.